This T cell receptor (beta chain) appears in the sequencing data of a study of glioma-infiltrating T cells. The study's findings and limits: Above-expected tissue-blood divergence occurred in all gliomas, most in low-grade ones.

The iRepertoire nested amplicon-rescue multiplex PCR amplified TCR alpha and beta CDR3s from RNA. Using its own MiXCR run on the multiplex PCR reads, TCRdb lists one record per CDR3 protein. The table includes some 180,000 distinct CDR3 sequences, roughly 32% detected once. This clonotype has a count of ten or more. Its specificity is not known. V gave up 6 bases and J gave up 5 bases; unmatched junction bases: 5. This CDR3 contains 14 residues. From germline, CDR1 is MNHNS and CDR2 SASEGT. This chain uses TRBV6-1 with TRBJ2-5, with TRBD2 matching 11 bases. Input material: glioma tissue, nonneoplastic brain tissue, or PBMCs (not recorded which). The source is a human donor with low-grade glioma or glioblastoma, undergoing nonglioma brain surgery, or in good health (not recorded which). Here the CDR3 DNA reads TGTGCCAGCAGAATAGCGGGAGGGCGCGAGACCCAGTACTTC. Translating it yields CASRIAGGRETQYF.